This T cell receptor beta chain was observed in a study of OX40 agonist ivuxolimab in advanced cancers. Study as a whole: Mean age about 60 years, range about 23 to 79; 82.7% male.

Profiling relied on immunoSEQ multiplex PCR, and the TCRdb table lists in-frame clones only, not all of them. The sample gives 70,000 to 95,000 clones, approximately 86% of which show up once; more than 2.5% is in the top ten. A word on this clone: The antigen is undetermined.

Whole-study findings and limits: Averaging showed that CD8+ T cells had more expanded clones than CD4+ did.

Germline assignment: CDR1 GTSNPN and CDR2 SVGIG (reference sequence). V lost 0 bases, J lost 4 bases, and 6 bases lay in between. This CDR3 comprises 12 residues. Patients who had autoimmune disease history or got systemic immunosuppression were left out. V is TRBV30 and J is TRBJ1-2; no reliable D call. Specimen: CD4+ or CD8+ T cells sorted from blood, collected in a trial of the OX40 agonist ivuxolimab. This TCR was recovered from an adult with an advanced solid tumor such as melanoma, head and neck, liver or kidney cancer. CDR3 region: CAWSVDSYGYTF. The CDR3 DNA sequence: TGTGCCTGGAGTGTGGATAGCTATGGCTACACCTTC.